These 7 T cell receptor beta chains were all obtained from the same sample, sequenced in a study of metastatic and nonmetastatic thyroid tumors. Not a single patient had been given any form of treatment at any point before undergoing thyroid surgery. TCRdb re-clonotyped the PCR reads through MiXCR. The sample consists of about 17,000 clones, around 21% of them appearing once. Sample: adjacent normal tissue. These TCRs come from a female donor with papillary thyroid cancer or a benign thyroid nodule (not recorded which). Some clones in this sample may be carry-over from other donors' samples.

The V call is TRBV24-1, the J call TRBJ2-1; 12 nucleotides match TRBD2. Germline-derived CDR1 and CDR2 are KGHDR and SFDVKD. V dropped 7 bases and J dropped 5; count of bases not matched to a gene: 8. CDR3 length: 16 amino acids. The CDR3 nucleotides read TGTGCCACCAGCCACGCTAGCGGGAGGGCTCACAATGAGCAGTTCTTC. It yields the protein CATSHASGRAHNEQFF.

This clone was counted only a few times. CDR3 in DNA: TGTGCCAGCTGGACAGGGGTGATAACCAGGCCCCAGCATTTT. It encodes CASWTGVITRPQHF. The gene calls are TRBV2 and TRBJ1-5; 9 positions agree with TRBD1. V dropped 8 bases and J dropped 9; count of bases not matched to a gene: 11. The CDR3 covers 14 residues. The germline gives CDR1 SNHLY, CDR2 FYNNEI.

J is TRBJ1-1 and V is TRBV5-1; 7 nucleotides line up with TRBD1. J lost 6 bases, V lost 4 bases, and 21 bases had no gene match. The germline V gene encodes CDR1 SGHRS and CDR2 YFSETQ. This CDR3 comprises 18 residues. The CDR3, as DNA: TGCGCCAGCAGCCCGGGAGGTACAGGGGCGACCCCGGACGCTGAAGCTTTCTTT. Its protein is CASSPGGTGATPDAEAFF.

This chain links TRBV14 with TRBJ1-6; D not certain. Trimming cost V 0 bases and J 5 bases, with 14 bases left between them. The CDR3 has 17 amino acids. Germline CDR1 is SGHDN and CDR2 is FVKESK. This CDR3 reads CASSQDHPGRNNSPLHF. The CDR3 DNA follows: TGTGCCAGCAGCCAAGATCACCCGGGGAGAAATAATTCACCCCTCCACTTT.

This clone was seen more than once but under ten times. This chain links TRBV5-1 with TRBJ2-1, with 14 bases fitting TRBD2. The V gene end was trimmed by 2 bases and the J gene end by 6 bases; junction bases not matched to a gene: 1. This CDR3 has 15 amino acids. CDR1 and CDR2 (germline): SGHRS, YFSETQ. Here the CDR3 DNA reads TGCGCCAGCAGCTTAGGACTAGCGGGAGGCAATGAGCAGTTCTTC. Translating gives CASSLGLAGGNEQFF.

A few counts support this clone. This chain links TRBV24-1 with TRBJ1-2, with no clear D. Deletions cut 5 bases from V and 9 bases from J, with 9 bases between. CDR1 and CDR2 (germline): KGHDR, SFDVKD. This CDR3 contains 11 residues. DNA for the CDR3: TGTGCCACCAGTGGAGGGCTGAGCTACACCTTC. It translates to CATSGGLSYTF.

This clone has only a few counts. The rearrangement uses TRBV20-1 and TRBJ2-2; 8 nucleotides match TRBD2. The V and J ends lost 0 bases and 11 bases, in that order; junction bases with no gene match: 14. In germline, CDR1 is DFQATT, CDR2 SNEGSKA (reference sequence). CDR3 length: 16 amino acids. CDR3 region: CSARDSSTSAMGELFF. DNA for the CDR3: TGCAGTGCTAGAGATAGCTCGACTAGCGCAATGGGAGAGCTGTTTTTT.